A selection of T cell receptor beta chains follows, all from one sample in a study of shared clonotypes between healthy human individuals. Profiling relied on immunoSEQ multiplex PCR, and the TCRdb table lists in-frame clones only, not all of them. The sample consists of about 2.4 million clones, roughly nine tenths of them appearing once. Sequenced sample: naive CD4+ T cells sorted from blood. The receptor set was obtained from a man in his late teens or twenties in good health. Both conserved end residues are trimmed from each CDR3. Fields, in order: CDR3 length, J gene, V gene, CDR3 protein.

len: 14; j_gene: TRBJ2-6; v_gene: TRBV19; CDR3aa: ASSPGHTSGANVLT
len: 10; j_gene: TRBJ1-6; v_gene: TRBV4-1; CDR3aa: ASSQDRSPLH
len: 14; j_gene: TRBJ2-1; v_gene: TRBV6-6; CDR3aa: ASSYQIRESGNEQF
len: 12; j_gene: TRBJ1-1; v_gene: TRBV19; CDR3aa: ASSRRYSNTEAF
len: 11; j_gene: TRBJ2-7; v_gene: TRBV7-2; CDR3aa: ASSSGQSYEQY
len: 14; j_gene: TRBJ1-5; v_gene: TRBV19; CDR3aa: ASSTPTGGYNQPQH
len: 11; j_gene: TRBJ2-1; v_gene: TRBV19; CDR3aa: ASSGGLAGMQF
len: 15; j_gene: TRBJ2-3; v_gene: TRBV10-3; CDR3aa: AISYSFPGSGTDTQY
len: 12; j_gene: TRBJ1-5; v_gene: TRBV6-1; CDR3aa: ASILTGVGQPQH
len: 12; j_gene: TRBJ2-5; v_gene: TRBV28; CDR3aa: ASSSDRVQETQY
len: 10; j_gene: TRBJ1-5; v_gene: TRBV10-3; CDR3aa: AISDAGQPQH
len: 13; j_gene: TRBJ2-5; v_gene: TRBV5-1; CDR3aa: ASSFERERWETQY
len: 13; j_gene: TRBJ2-1; v_gene: TRBV5-4; CDR3aa: ASSLVAGGNNEQF
len: 11; j_gene: TRBJ2-7; v_gene: TRBV18; CDR3aa: ASSPLTEYEQY